This T cell receptor beta chain was recorded in a study of T cells in Graves' hyperthyroidism and ophthalmopathy (dated 2019 in TCRdb). About the investigation overall: TCR V-J signatures able to tell the groups apart were searched for in a discovery cohort of 90 to 100 patients, of whom around 42 had Graves' ophthalmopathy and some 60 had stable Graves' hyperthyroidism. Prospective prediction of ophthalmopathy was tested in an independent validation cohort consisting of roughly 19 hyperthyroidism patients and more than 15 patients who later progressed to ophthalmopathy. The roughly 100 discovery patients were randomly divided into training and test sets at a 7:3 ratio. In six Graves' hyperthyroidism patients, the study also compared T-cell repertoires from thyroid tissue with T-cell repertoires from blood. Following sampling, methimazole starting at 30 mg daily was given to hyperthyroidism patients, and high-dose intravenous methylprednisolone was given to ophthalmopathy patients. According to the paper, TCR Vbeta CDR3 sequencing was carried out on over 130 peripheral blood samples, which came from more than 40 ophthalmopathy, some 73 hyperthyroidism and approximately 17 progressor patients. What the authors observed across the whole study: No statistical method was used to fix the sample size in advance, and group allocation was not hidden from the investigators. A model built on a 13 V-J signature distinguished ophthalmopathy from stable hyperthyroidism, reaching about 88% sensitivity and around 82% specificity in cross-validation and 80%/75% in testing. Most expanded thyroid clonotypes (frequency above 0.001) were also detected in blood, suggesting blood repertoires may reflect thyroid immune responses. During validation, the model predicted progression to ophthalmopathy a median of roughly six months ahead of onset, with almost 71% sensitivity and almost 75% specificity.

The TCR beta CDR3 regions were amplified from the RNA transcripts. A first-round RT-PCR of the TCR CDR3 used the HTBI primer set with the Qiagen OneStep RT-PCR kit. Libraries were constructed in a second round of multiplex PCR, after which size selection and purification were performed. Libraries were sequenced paired-end with 100 bp reads on an Illumina HiSeq2000. The authors' pipeline ran thus. Raw data were processed with SOAPnuke, discarding reads with adapters, uncalled bases, mean Phred below 15, or no exact constant-primer or identifier match. COPE v1.2.5 was used to merge the high-quality paired reads, and each unique nucleotide sequence was defined as a clonotype. MiTCR v1.1 was used to align the clonotypes against IMGT TRBV, TRBD and TRBJ reference segments. The analysis was restricted to V-J combinations with a frequency above 0.0001, which together covered 99.2% of the repertoires. A TCS score was defined as the ratio between F50 (clonal expansion) and ExV (chaos), using BLOSUM62-based TCRdist between CDR3 peptides within each V-J. Welch's t-statistics and random forest reduced 450 to 600 V-J features to around 14, which were used in a naive Bayes classifier (R e1071). The Morisita-Horn index was used to measure how similar the thyroid and blood repertoires were. TCRdb reanalyzed the raw reads on its own, using fastp at Q25 for trimming and MiXCR for clone calling, and kept in-frame beta chains. Every entry covers one CDR3 protein and lists the most common genes and DNA from its rows. The V and J calls were not made by the authors but by TCRdb's processing. The sample includes about 570,000 distinct CDR3 sequences, with around 46% observed a single time. Around 17% of the sample is in the top ten clones.

Regarding this clonotype: The antigen this receptor binds is unknown. One base away lies a much larger clone, so this may be a sequencing read error.

CDR1 SEHNR and CDR2 FQNEAQ are derived from the germline V gene (reference sequence). The CDR3 runs 14 residues from the cysteine to the phenylalanine. Only the CDR3 region is kept as DNA, spanning 42 bases read in frame from base 1. Exclusion was applied to patients with uncontrolled infections, other autoimmune diseases, pregnancy or lactation. Diagnoses relied on clinical symptoms, serum thyroxine and TRAb, thyroid ultrasound and orbital computed tomography. Total RNA was extracted using Trizol reagent, and RNA quality was assessed on an Agilent 2100 Bioanalyzer. Recombination joined TRBV7-9 with TRBJ1-4; perhaps TRBD1 is the D gene, with 5 bases matching. The source material was peripheral blood or thyroid tissue (not recorded which). This clonotype originated in an adult woman with Graves' disease, either hyperthyroidism or ophthalmopathy (not recorded which). The DNA is as follows: TGCGCCAGCAGCCAGGGACCAACTAATGAAAAACTGTTTTTT. Its amino acids are CASSQGPTNEKLFF.